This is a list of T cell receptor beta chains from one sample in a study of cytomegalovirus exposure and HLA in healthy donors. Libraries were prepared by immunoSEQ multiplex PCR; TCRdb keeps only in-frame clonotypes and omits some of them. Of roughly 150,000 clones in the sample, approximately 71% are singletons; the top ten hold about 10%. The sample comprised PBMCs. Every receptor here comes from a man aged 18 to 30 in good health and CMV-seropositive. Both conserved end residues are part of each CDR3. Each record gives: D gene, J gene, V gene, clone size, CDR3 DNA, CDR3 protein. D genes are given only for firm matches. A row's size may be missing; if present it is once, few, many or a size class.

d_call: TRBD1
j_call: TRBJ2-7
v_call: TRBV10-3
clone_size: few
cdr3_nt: TGTGCCATCAGTGATGCGGGACAGGGATTGGGCGAGCAGTACTTC
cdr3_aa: CAISDAGQGLGEQYF

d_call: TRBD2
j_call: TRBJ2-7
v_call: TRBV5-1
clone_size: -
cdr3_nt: TGCGCCAGCAGCTTGGATAGCGGGAGGGCGGGGGAGCAGTACTTC
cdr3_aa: CASSLDSGRAGEQYF

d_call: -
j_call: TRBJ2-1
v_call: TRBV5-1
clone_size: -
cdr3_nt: TGCGCCAGCAGCTTGGCCGGGGTTTTGGAGCAGTTCTTC
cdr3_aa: CASSLAGVLEQFF

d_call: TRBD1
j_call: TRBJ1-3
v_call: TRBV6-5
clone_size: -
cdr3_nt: TGTGCCAGCAGAGGGGGACAGTCTGGAAACACCATATATTTT
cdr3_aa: CASRGGQSGNTIYF

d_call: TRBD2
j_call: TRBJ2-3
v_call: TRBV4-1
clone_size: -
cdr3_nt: TGCGCCAGCAGCCAAATACTAGCGGGAGGGCCTTTGGGTGATACGCAGTATTTT
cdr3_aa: CASSQILAGGPLGDTQYF

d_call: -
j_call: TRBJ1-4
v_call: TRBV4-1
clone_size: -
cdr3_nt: TGCGCCAGCAGCCAATCACCGGGACTAGCGGGTGAAAAACTGTTTTTT
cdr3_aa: CASSQSPGLAGEKLFF

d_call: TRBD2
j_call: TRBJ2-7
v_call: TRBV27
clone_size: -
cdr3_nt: TGTGCCAGCAGTTCCTCTAGCGGAGGCTACGAGCAGTACTTC
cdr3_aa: CASSSSSGGYEQYF

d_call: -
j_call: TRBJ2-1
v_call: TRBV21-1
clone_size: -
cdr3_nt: TGTGCCAGCAGCAAAGATCCGGGGGTAGAGCCTAGCGGGAATCCCTACAATGAGCAGTTCTTC
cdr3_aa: CASSKDPGVEPSGNPYNEQFF

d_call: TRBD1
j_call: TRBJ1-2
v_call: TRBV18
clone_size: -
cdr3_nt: TGTGCCAGCTACCGAGAGGACAGGGTCACTTTGGGCTACACCTTC
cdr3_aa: CASYREDRVTLGYTF

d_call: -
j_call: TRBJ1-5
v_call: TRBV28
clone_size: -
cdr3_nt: TGTGCCAGCAGTTCAGACCCCACAGGTGAGCGGCCCCAGCATTTT
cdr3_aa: CASSSDPTGERPQHF

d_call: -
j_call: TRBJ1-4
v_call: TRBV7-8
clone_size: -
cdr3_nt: TGTGCCAGCAGCCCCCGCCCGGGGGGATCCCCAGCAACTAATGAAAAACTGTTTTTT
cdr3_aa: CASSPRPGGSPATNEKLFF

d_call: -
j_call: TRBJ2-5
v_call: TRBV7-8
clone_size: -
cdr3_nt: TGTGCCAGCAGCCGCATGGGCCAGGTGGGAGAGACCCAGTACTTC
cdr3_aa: CASSRMGQVGETQYF

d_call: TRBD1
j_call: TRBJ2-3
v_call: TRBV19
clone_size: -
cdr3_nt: TGTGCCAGTAGCCCGGACAGGGATGGCACAGATACGCAGTATTTT
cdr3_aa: CASSPDRDGTDTQYF

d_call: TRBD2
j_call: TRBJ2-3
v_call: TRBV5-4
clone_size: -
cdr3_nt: TGTGCCAGCAGCACACAGCGGGAAGTAACAGATACGCAGTATTTT
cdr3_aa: CASSTQREVTDTQYF

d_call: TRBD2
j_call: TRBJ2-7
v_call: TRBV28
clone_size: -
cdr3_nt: TGTGCCAGCATCGTTGGGACTAGCGGGAGAGCGGCCTACGAGCAGTACTTC
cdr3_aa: CASIVGTSGRAAYEQYF

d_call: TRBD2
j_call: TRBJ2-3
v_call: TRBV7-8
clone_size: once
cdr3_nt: TGTGCCAGCAGCTTAACCGTGTCGGCGGGAGGGCCCCAAGTGCAGTATTTT
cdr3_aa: CASSLTVSAGGPQVQYF

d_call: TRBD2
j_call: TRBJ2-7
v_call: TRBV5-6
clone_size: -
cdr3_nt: TGTGCCAGCAGCCCGGAGGGAGGGTACCTCTCCTACGAGCAGTACTTC
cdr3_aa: CASSPEGGYLSYEQYF

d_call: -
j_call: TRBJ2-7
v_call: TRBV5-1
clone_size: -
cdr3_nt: TGCGCCAGCAGCCAAGGGGCGGGACTGGGCGAGCAGTACTTC
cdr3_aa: CASSQGAGLGEQYF

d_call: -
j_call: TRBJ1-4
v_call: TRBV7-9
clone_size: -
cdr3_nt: TGTGCCAGCAGCTTAGCGACGGGTGAAAAACTGTTTTTT
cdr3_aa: CASSLATGEKLFF

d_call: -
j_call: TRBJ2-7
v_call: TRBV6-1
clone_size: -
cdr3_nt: TGTGCCAGCAGTGAAGCTTACAGGTACGAGCAGTACTTC
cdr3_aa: CASSEAYRYEQYF

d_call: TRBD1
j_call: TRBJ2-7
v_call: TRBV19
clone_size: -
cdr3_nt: TGTGCCAGTAGAGAGGACAGGGATGGCGAGCAGTACTTC
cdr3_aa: CASREDRDGEQYF

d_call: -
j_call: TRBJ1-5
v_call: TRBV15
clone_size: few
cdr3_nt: TGTGCCACCAGCCCAAATGGGAGGCAGCCCCAGCATTTT
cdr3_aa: CATSPNGRQPQHF

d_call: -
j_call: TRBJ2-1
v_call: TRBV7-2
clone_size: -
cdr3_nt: TGTGCCAGCAGCGAATACGGACGGGCGGGGAGTGAGCAGTTCTTC
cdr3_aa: CASSEYGRAGSEQFF

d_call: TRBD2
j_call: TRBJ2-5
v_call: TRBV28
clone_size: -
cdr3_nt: TGTGCCAGCAGCCCTGGGACGGGGGGTTTCGTGACCCAGTACTTC
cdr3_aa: CASSPGTGGFVTQYF

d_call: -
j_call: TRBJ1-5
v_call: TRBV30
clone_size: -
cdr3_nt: TGTGCCTGGGGCCCGACGGGGGGGATTGGCAATCAGCCCCAGCATTTT
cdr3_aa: CAWGPTGGIGNQPQHF

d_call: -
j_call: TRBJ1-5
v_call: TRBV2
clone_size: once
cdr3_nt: TGTGCCAGCAGGACAGGAGAGGGGCCCCAGCATTTT
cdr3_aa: CASRTGEGPQHF

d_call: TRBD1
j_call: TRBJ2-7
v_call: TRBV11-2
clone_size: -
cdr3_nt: TGTGCCAGCAGCCCCATGACCGGACAGGGAGGACGCGAGCAGTACTTC
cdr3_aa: CASSPMTGQGGREQYF

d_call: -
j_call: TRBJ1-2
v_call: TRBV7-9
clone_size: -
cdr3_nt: TGTGCCAGCAGACGAACAGGGAATAATGGCTACACCTTC
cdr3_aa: CASRRTGNNGYTF

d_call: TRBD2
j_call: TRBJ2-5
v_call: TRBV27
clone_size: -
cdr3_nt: TGTGCCAGCAGTTTTATGGGCAGCGGGGAACAAGAGACCCAGTACTTC
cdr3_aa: CASSFMGSGEQETQYF

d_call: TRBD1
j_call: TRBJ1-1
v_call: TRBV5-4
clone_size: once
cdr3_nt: TGTGCCAGCAGCTTGGAACCGGGACAGGGGTACACTGAAGCTTTCTTT
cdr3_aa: CASSLEPGQGYTEAFF

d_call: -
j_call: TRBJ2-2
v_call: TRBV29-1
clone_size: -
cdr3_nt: TGCAGCGTTGACGGGAGTAGGAACACCGGGGAGCTGTTTTTT
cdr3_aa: CSVDGSRNTGELFF

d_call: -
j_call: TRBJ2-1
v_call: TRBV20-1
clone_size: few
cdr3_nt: TGCAGTGCTAGAGGAAGGGGTGAGCAGTTCTTC
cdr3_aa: CSARGRGEQFF

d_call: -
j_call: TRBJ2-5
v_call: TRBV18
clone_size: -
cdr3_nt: TGCGCCAGCTCACCTCGCGGGACAGCCCAAGAGACCCAGTACTTC
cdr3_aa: CASSPRGTAQETQYF

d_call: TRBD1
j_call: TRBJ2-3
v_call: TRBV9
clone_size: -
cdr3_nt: TGTGCCAGCAGCGTAGGGACAGGGGAAACAGATACGCAGTATTTT
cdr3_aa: CASSVGTGETDTQYF

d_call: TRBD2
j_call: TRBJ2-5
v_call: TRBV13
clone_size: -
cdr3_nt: TGTGCCAGCAGCCGTGGGACTAGCGGGCCCCAAGAGACCCAGTACTTC
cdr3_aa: CASSRGTSGPQETQYF